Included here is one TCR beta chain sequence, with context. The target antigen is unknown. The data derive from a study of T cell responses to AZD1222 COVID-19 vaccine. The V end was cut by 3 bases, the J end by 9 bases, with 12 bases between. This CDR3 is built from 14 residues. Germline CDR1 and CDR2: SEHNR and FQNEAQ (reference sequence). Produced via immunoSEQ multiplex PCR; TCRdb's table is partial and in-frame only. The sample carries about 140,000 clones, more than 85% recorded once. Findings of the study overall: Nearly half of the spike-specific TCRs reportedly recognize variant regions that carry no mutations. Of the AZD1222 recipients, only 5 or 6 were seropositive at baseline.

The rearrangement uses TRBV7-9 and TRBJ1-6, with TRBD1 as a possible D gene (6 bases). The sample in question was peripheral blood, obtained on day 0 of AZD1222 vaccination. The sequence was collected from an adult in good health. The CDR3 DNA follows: TGTGCCAGCAGCTTGAGCACAGGGCGTTCACCCCTCCACTTT. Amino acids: CASSLSTGRSPLHF.